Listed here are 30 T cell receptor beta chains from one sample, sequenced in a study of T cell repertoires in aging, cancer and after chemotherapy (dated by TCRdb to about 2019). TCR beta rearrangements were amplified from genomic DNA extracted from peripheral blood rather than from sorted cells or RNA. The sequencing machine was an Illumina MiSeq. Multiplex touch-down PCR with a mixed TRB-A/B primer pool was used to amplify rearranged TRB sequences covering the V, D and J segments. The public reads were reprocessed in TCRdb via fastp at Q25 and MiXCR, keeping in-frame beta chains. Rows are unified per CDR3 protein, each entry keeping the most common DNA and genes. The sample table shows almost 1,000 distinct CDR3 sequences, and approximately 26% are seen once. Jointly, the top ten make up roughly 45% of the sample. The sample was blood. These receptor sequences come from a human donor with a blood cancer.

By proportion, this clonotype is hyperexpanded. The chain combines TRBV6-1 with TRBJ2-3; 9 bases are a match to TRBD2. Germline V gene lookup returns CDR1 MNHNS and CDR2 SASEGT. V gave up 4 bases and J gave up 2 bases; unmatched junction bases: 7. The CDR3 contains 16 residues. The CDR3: CASSVLAGLFTDTQYF. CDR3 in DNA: TGTGCCAGCAGTGTTCTAGCGGGACTTTTCACAGATACGCAGTATTTT.

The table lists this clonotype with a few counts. CDR3 nucleotides: TGTGCCAGCAGTTACCAAAGGGGGCAGCCCCAGCATTTT. Encoded protein: CASSYQRGQPQHF. The J gene is TRBJ1-5, the V gene TRBV6-5; tentatively, D is TRBD1 (6 bases). Germline assignment: CDR1 MNHEY and CDR2 SVGAGI. V was clipped by 2 bases and J by 7 bases, with 9 bases between them. CDR3 size: 13 residues.

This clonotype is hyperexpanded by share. DNA of the CDR3: TGTGCCAGTAAGTCTGTCGGCACAGATACGCAGTATTTT. Translating it yields CASKSVGTDTQYF. This chain joins TRBV19 and TRBJ2-3; D is uncertain. The CDR3 runs to 13 residues. The germline V gene encodes CDR1 LNHDA and CDR2 SQIVND (reference sequence). V was cut by 7 bases and J by 1 base, with 9 bases left in between.

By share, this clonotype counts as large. CDR3 DNA sequence: TGCAGCGTTGGAAAGGGGGACTCTGGGGCCAACGTCCTGACTTTC. It specifies CSVGKGDSGANVLTF. V is TRBV29-1 and J is TRBJ2-6; tentative D call: TRBD1 (6 bases). CDR3 size: 15 residues. The ends were cut back, 4 bases at V and 0 bases at J, with 10 bases in the middle. Germline CDR1 is SQVTM and CDR2 is ANQGSEA. The full variable domain, in which reference TRBV29-1 and TRBJ2-6 provide the parts outside the CDR3, is SAVISQKPSRDICQRGTSLTIQCQVDSQVTMMFWYRQQPGQSLTLIATANQGSEATYESGFVIDKFPISRPNLTFSTLTVSNMSPEDSSIYLCSVGKGDSGANVLTFGAGSRLTVL.

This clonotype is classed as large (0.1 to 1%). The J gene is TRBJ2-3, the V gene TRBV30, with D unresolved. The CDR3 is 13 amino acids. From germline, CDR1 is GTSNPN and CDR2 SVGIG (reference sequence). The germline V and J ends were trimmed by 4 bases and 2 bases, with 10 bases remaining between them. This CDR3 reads CAWMAENTDTQYF. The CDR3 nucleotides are TGTGCCTGGATGGCGGAGAACACAGATACGCAGTATTTT.

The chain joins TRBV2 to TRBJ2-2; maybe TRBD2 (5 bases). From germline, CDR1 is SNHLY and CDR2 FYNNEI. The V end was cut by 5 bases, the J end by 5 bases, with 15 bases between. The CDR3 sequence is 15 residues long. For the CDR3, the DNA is TGTGCCAGCAGTTCCTCCGGGGAGTGGACCGGGGAGCTGTTTTTT. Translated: CASSSSGEWTGELFF.

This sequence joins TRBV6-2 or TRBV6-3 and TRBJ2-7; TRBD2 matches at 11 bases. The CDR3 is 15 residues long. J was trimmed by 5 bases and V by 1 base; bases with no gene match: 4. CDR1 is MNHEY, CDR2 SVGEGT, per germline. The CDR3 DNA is TGTGCCAGCAGTTACTTGACTAGCGGGATCGACGAGCAGTACTTC. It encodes CASSYLTSGIDEQYF.

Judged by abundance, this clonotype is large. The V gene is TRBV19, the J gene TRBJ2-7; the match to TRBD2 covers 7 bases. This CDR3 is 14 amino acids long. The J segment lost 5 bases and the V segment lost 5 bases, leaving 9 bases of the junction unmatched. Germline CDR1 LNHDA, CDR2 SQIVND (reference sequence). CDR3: CASSLGGGSNEQYF. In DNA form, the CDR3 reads TGTGCCAGTAGTCTGGGGGGAGGGAGCAACGAGCAGTACTTC.

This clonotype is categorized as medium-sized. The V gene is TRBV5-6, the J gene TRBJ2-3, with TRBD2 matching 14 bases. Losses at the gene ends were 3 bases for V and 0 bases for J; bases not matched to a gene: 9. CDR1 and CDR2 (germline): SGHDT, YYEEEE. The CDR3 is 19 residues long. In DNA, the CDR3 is TGTGCCAGCAGCTCTGAGGGACTAGCGGGAGTAACTAGCACAGATACGCAGTATTTT. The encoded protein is CASSSEGLAGVTSTDTQYF.

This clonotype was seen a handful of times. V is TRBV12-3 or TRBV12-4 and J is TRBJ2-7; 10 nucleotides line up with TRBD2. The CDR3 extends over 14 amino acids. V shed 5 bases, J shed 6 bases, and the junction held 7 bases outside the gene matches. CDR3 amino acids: CASSPGTSASEQYF. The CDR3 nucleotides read TGTGCCAGCAGTCCTGGGACTAGCGCCAGCGAGCAGTACTTC.

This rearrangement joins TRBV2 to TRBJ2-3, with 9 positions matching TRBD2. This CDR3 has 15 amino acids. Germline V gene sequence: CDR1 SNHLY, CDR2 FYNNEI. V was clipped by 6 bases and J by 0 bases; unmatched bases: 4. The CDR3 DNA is TGTGCCAGCAGCCGTAGCGGGAGTAGCACAGATACGCAGTATTTT. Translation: CASSRSGSSTDTQYF.

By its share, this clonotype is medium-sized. The CDR3 nucleotides read TGTGCCAGCAGACGTACAGGGGGGTGGGAAGAGACCCAGTACTTC. It yields the protein CASRRTGGWEETQYF. The V gene is TRBV7-6, the J gene TRBJ2-5, with 8 bases that match TRBD1. The CDR3 totals 15 residues. Germline V gives CDR1 SGHVS, CDR2 FNYEAQ. V dropped 6 bases and J dropped 3; count of bases not matched to a gene: 9.

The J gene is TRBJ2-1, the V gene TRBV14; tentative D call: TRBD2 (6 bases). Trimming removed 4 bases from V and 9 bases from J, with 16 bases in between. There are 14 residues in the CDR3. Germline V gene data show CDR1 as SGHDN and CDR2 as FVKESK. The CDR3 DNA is TGTGCCAGCAGCCGAGACCGGACTATTGGTGAGCAGTTCTTC. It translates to CASSRDRTIGEQFF.

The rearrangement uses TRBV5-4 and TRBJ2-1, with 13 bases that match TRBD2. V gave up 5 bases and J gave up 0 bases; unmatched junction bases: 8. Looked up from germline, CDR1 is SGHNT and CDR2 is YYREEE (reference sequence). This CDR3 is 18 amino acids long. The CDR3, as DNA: TGTGCCAGCAGTCCGGGACTAGCGGGACCCCCCTCCTACAATGAGCAGTTCTTC. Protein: CASSPGLAGPPSYNEQFF.

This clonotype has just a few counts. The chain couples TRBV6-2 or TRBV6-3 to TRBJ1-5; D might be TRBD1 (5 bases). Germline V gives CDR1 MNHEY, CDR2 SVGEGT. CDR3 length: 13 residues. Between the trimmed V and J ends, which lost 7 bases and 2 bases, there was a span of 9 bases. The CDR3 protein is CASTMGGNQPQHF. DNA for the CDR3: TGTGCCAGCACAATGGGGGGCAATCAGCCCCAGCATTTT.

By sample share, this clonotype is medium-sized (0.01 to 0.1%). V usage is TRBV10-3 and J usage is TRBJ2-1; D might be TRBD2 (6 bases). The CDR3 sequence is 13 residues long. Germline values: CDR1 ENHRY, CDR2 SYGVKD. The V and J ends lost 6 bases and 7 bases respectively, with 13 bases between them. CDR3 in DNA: TGTGCCATCAGGTGGGGGGAGTCTAATGAGCAGTTCTTC. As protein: CAIRWGESNEQFF.

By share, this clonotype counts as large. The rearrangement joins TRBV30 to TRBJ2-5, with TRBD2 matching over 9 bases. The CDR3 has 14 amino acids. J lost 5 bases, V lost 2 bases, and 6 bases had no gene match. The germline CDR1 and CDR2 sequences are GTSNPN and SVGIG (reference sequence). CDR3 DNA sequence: TGTGCCTGGAGTAAAGCGGGAGGAGGGGAGACCCAGTACTTC. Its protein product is CAWSKAGGGETQYF.

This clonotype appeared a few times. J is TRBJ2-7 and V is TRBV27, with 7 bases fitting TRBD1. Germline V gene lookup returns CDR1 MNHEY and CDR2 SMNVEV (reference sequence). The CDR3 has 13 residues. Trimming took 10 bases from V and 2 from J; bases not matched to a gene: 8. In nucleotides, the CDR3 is TGTGCCACCTCAGGGACAGTCCCCTACGAGCAGTACTTC. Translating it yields CATSGTVPYEQYF.

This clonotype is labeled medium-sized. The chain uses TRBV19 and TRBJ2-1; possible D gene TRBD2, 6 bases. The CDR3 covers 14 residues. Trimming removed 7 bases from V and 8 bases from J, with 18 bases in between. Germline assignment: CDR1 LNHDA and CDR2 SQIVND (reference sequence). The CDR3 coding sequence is TGTGCCAGTACCCTGGAGGGCCCGAGTTATGAGCAGTTCTTC. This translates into CASTLEGPSYEQFF.

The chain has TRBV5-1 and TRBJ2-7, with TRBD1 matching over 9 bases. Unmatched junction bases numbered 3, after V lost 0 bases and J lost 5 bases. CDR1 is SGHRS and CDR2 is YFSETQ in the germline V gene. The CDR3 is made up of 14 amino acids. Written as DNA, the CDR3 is TGCGCCAGCAGCTTGGGACAGGGGGACGACGAGCAGTACTTC. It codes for CASSLGQGDDEQYF.

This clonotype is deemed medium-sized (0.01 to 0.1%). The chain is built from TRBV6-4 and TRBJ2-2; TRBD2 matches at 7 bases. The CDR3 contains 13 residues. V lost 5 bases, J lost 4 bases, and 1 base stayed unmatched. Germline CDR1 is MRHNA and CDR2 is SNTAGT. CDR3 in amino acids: CASSSGTTGELFF. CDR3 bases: TGTGCCAGCAGTAGCGGGACCACCGGGGAGCTGTTTTTT.

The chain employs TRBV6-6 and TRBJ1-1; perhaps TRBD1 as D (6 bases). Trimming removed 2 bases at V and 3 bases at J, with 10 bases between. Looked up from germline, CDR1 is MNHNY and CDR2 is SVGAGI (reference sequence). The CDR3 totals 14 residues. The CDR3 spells CASSYRDTYTEAFF. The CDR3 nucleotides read TGTGCCAGCAGTTACAGGGACACCTACACTGAAGCTTTCTTT.

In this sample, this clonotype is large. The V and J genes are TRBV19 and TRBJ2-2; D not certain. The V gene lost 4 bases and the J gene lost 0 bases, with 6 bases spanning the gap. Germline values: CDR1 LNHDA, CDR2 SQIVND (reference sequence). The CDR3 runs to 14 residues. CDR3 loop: CASSTDPNTGELFF. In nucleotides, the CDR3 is TGTGCCAGTAGTACGGACCCGAACACCGGGGAGCTGTTTTTT.

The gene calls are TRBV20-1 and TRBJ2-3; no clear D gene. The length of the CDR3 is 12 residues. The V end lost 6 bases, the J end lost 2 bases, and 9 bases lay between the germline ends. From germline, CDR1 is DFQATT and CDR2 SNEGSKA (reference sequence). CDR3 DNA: TGCAGTGCCAACCAGAACACAGATACGCAGTATTTT. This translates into CSANQNTDTQYF.

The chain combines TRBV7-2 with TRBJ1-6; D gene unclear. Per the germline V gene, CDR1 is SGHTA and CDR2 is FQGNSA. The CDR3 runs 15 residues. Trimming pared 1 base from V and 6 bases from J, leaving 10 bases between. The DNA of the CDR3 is TGTGCCAGCAGCTTAGAAGGACGGTCTAATTCACCCCTCCACTTT. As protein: CASSLEGRSNSPLHF.

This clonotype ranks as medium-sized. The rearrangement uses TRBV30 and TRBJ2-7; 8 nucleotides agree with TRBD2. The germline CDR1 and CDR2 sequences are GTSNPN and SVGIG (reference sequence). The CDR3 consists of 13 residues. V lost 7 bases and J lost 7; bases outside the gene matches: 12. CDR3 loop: CASSHPSGREQYF. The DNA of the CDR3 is TGTGCCTCGAGCCATCCTAGCGGGCGTGAGCAGTACTTC.

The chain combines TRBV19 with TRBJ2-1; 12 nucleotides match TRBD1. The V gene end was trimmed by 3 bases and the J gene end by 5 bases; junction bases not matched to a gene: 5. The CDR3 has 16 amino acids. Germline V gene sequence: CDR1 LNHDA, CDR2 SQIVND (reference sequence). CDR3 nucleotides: TGTGCCAGTAGTATTTCCGGGACAGGGGGCAACAATGAGCAGTTCTTC. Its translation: CASSISGTGGNNEQFF.

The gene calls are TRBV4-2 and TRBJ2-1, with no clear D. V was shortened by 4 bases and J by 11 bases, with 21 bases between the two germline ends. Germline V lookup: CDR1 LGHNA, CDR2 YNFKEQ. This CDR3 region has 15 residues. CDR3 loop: CASSLSLGDSAKQFF. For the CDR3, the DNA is TGTGCCAGCAGCCTCAGCTTAGGCGATTCAGCCAAGCAGTTCTTC.

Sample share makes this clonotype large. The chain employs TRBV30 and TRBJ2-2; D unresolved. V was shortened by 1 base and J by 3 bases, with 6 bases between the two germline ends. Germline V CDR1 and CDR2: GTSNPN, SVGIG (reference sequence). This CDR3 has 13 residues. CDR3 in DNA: TGTGCCTGGAGTGACTACTACACCGGGGAGCTGTTTTTT. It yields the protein CAWSDYYTGELFF.

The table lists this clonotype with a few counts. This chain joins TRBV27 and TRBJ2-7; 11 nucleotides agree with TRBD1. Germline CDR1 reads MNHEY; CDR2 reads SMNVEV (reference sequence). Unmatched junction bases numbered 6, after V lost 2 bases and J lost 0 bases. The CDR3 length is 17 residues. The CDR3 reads CASSLGTGGFSSYEQYF. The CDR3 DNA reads TGTGCCAGCAGTTTAGGGACAGGGGGGTTCAGCTCCTACGAGCAGTACTTC.